The 10 T cell receptor beta chains below were found in one sample sequenced in a study of cytomegalovirus exposure and HLA in healthy donors. The PCR employed 60 Vbeta primers together with 13 Jbeta primers. Sequencing was performed with immunoSEQ multiplex PCR; in TCRdb, only in-frame clones are kept and a portion is missing. The sample lists 120,000 to 150,000 clones, about 70% seen once, with about 4.7% in the top ten. Source material: PBMCs. These receptors all stem from a man aged 60 to 75 in good health and CMV-seronegative.

The V gene is TRBV6-1, the J gene TRBJ2-5, with 8 bases aligning to TRBD1. The J call may be wrong; the DNA end is better matched by TRBJ2-7. Germline V gene sequence: CDR1 MNHNS, CDR2 SASEGT. CDR3 length: 13 amino acids. The CDR3 nucleotides are TGTGCCAGCAGGGGACAGGTCTCCTACGAGCAGTACTTC. It is translated as CASRGQVSYEQYF.

The chain recombines TRBV30 with TRBJ2-1, with 12 bases matching TRBD1. Germline values: CDR1 GTSNPN, CDR2 SVGIG (reference sequence). The CDR3 runs 15 residues. Trimming cost V 5 bases and J 8 bases; bases outside gene matches: 10. In DNA, the CDR3 is TGTGCCTGGGGGGGGACAGGGGGCCGACTAGATGAGCAGTTCTTC. Protein sequence: CAWGGTGGRLDEQFF.

This sequence joins TRBV5-4 and TRBJ2-7; TRBD2 agrees at 10 bases. This CDR3 is built from 14 residues. V was clipped by 6 bases and J by 5 bases; unmatched bases: 8. The germline gives CDR1 SGHNT, CDR2 YYREEE (reference sequence). For the CDR3, the DNA is TGTGCCAGCAAAGCGGGAGGGCCCCGAGACGAGCAGTACTTC. This translates into CASKAGGPRDEQYF.

Points on this clone: One base away lies a much larger clone, so this may be a sequencing read error. The gene calls are TRBV27 and TRBJ2-7; weak D call: TRBD1 (5 bases). The CDR3 contains 13 residues. Deletions cut 3 bases from V and 2 bases from J, with 8 bases between. Per germline, CDR1 MNHEY and CDR2 SMNVEV (reference sequence). This CDR3 reads CASSFSTAYEQYF. As DNA, the CDR3 is TGTGCCAGCAGTTTCTCGACAGCCTACGAGCAGTACTTC.

The chain recombines TRBV4-2 with TRBJ2-7; D gene ambiguous. Germline-derived CDR1 and CDR2 are LGHNA and YNFKEQ. Trimming pared 0 bases from V and 4 bases from J, leaving 7 bases between. The CDR3 runs to 13 residues. CDR3 in amino acids: CASSQDSLYEQYF. The CDR3 coding sequence is TGTGCCAGCAGCCAAGATTCCCTTTACGAGCAGTACTTC.

This clone was seen a few times. A read error may produce the germline difference seen at one junction end. V gene TRBV5-3 combines with J gene TRBJ2-7, with TRBD2 identical over 8 bases. TRBV5-3 carries the ORF label, with uncertain function. This CDR3 region has 15 residues. CDR3 bases: TGTGCCAGCAGCTTTCTCAGCGGGAGTCCCTACGAGCAGTACTTC. As protein: CASSFLSGSPYEQYF.

The rearrangement uses TRBV4-1 and TRBJ2-5; 7 bases map to TRBD1. Gene TRBJ2-7 matches the end of the DNA better, so the J call may be wrong. Germline lookup yields CDR1 MGHRA and CDR2 YSYEKL. The CDR3 is 15 amino acids. The CDR3 loop reads CASSHGTALSYEQYF. The CDR3, as DNA: TGCGCCAGCAGCCATGGGACAGCCCTGTCCTACGAGCAGTACTTC.

In this sample, this clone turned up once. This chain connects TRBV5-4 to TRBJ1-2; D possibly corresponds to TRBD1 (6 bases). CDR1 SGHNT and CDR2 YYREEE come from the germline V gene (reference sequence). The germline V and J ends were trimmed by 4 bases and 2 bases, with 12 bases remaining between them. The CDR3 spans 14 residues. This CDR3 reads CASSIRQENYGYTF. The DNA of the CDR3 is TGTGCCAGCAGCATTAGACAGGAAAACTATGGCTACACCTTC.

The rearrangement joins TRBV6-5 to TRBJ2-5, with 11 bases fitting TRBD2. CDR3 length: 13 amino acids. The germline gives CDR1 MNHEY, CDR2 SVGAGI. J lost 9 bases, V lost 7 bases, and 7 bases had no gene match. As DNA, the CDR3 is TGTGCCAGCACCGTAGCGGGAGGGGGGGCCCAGTACTTC. Translated, it gives CASTVAGGGAQYF.

This rearrangement joins TRBV4-3 to TRBJ1-5, with 9 positions matching TRBD1. CDR3 length equals 15 residues. The trim removed 0 bases at V and 7 bases at J, leaving 4 bases unmatched. Germline V CDR1 and CDR2: LGHNA, YSLEER. Written as DNA, the CDR3 is TGCGCCAGCAGCCAAGATCGAACAGGGGGCCAGCCCCAGCATTTT. Its protein is CASSQDRTGGQPQHF.